This is a list of T cell receptor beta chains from one sample in a study of T cell responses to AZD1222 COVID-19 vaccine. This table comes from immunoSEQ multiplex PCR, and its TCRdb copy is limited to in-frame clones, with some not included. The sample carries under 130,000 clones, more than 75% recorded once. Sequences were derived from peripheral blood, sampled on day 0 of AZD1222 vaccination. The source of these receptors is an adult in good health. The CDR3 runs from the conserved cysteine through the conserved F or W. Fields, in order: clone size, V gene, D gene, J gene, CDR3 protein, CDR3 DNA. A D gene is named only where the DNA matches it firmly. Some rows have no size entry. The others give once, few or many, or a class for an expanded clone.

>NA|TRBV27|NA|TRBJ2-7
CASSLHRDRGLARPYEQYF
TGTGCCAGCAGCCTACACCGGGACAGGGGACTAGCGAGACCCTACGAGCAGTACTTC
>few|TRBV6-5|TRBD1|TRBJ1-1
CASTGTGGSYTEAFF
TGTGCCAGCACCGGGACAGGGGGAAGCTACACTGAAGCTTTCTTT
>few|TRBV5-1|TRBD2|TRBJ2-3
CASSVSGRADTQYF
TGCGCCAGCAGCGTTAGCGGGAGGGCAGATACGCAGTATTTT
>NA|TRBV19|TRBD1|TRBJ2-7
CASTPRRGQGIYEQYF
TGTGCCAGTACCCCAAGGAGGGGACAGGGGATCTACGAGCAGTACTTC
>NA|TRBV5-6|NA|TRBJ2-7
CASSLEPQYEQYF
TGTGCCAGCAGCTTGGAGCCACAGTACGAGCAGTACTTC
>NA|TRBV3-1/TRBV3-2|TRBD2|TRBJ2-3
CASSPRLALTTDTQYF
TGTGCCAGCAGCCCGCGACTAGCTCTCACAACAGATACGCAGTATTTT
>NA|TRBV5-8|TRBD1|TRBJ2-7
CASSWGTGMTYEQYF
TGTGCCAGCAGCTGGGGGACAGGGATGACCTACGAGCAGTACTTC
>NA|TRBV9|NA|TRBJ1-4
CASSSGTFEKLFF
TGTGCCAGCAGCTCTGGGACATTTGAAAAACTGTTTTTT
>NA|TRBV27|NA|TRBJ2-7
CASSSLRTDAYEQYF
TGTGCCAGCAGTTCCCTTAGGACGGATGCCTACGAGCAGTACTTC
>NA|TRBV5-1|TRBD2|TRBJ2-7
CASSLAAGGEQYF
TGCGCCAGCAGCTTAGCAGCGGGGGGCGAGCAGTACTTC
>NA|TRBV5-1|NA|TRBJ2-7
CASSFSTGTYEQYF
TGCGCCAGCAGCTTTAGCACCGGGACCTACGAGCAGTACTTC
>NA|TRBV6-2/TRBV6-3|NA|TRBJ2-4
CASSLGVSALAKNIQYF
TGTGCCAGCAGTCTCGGGGTGAGCGCTCTAGCCAAAAACATTCAGTACTTC
>NA|TRBV6-2/TRBV6-3|NA|TRBJ2-2
CASSKTNTGELFF
TGTGCCAGCAGCAAGACGAACACCGGGGAGCTGTTTTTT
>NA|TRBV19|TRBD2|TRBJ2-1
CASSILAGEGNEQFF
TGTGCCAGTAGTATATTAGCGGGAGAGGGCAATGAGCAGTTCTTC
>NA|TRBV6-5|NA|TRBJ2-1
CASIAGSSSYNEQFF
TGTGCCAGCATTGCCGGATCCAGCTCCTACAATGAGCAGTTCTTC
>NA|TRBV6-4|NA|TRBJ2-6
CASRDSSGANVLTF
TGTGCCAGCAGGGACAGCTCTGGGGCCAACGTCCTGACTTTC
>NA|TRBV19|NA|TRBJ1-1
CASTLGSEAFF
TGTGCCAGTACCCTAGGCAGTGAAGCTTTCTTT
>NA|TRBV5-5|NA|TRBJ1-1
CASSLVQTNTEAFF
TGTGCCAGCAGCTTGGTTCAGACCAACACTGAAGCTTTCTTT